This entry lists 17 T cell receptor beta chains sequenced from one sample in a study of molecular identifiers for immune sequencing clone quantification. TCRdb reprocessed the PCR reads via MiXCR and lists one record per CDR3 protein. Of over 8,000 distinct CDR3 sequences in the sample, around 20% were seen once. The source material was naive CD8+ T cells from blood, with Jurkat cell RNA spiked in. Subset specified: FACS-sorted CD8+CD4-CCR7+CD45RA+ naive T cells. The receptors come from a human donor in good health. Some libraries in this study had Jurkat cell RNA spiked in.

The chain couples TRBV5-6 to TRBJ2-7; 8 bases line up with TRBD2. The germline V gene has CDR1 SGHDT and CDR2 YYEEEE. Trimming cost V 8 bases and J 6 bases; bases outside gene matches: 10. The CDR3 runs 13 residues. CDR3: CASLEAGGVEQYF. The CDR3 nucleotides are TGTGCCAGTCTCGAGGCGGGAGGAGTCGAGCAGTACTTC.

The CDR3 loop reads CATSVIEGDQETQYF. In DNA, the CDR3 is TGTGCCACCAGTGTGATTGAGGGTGACCAAGAGACCCAGTACTTC. The chain joins TRBV24-1 to TRBJ2-5, with D perhaps matching TRBD2 (5 bases). The CDR3 covers 15 residues. Deletions cut 5 bases from V and 0 bases from J, with 12 bases between. The germline CDR1 and CDR2 sequences are KGHDR and SFDVKD.

This clonotype was detected a few times. This could be a read error, since a much larger clone is one nucleotide away. The rearrangement links TRBV5-1 to TRBJ2-3; unclear D gene. In germline, CDR1 is SGHRS, CDR2 YFSETQ. This CDR3 is built from 15 residues. The DNA of the CDR3 is TGCGCCGGCAGCCCGCGGACCGTGAGCACAGATACGCAGTATTTT. The encoded protein is CAGSPRTVSTDTQYF.

This clonotype was counted ten times or more. The chain has TRBV7-9 and TRBJ1-1; no clear D. CDR1 SEHNR and CDR2 FQNEAQ come from the germline V gene (reference sequence). The CDR3 extends over 12 amino acids. V was shortened by 1 base and J by 6 bases, with 6 bases between the two germline ends. The CDR3 sequence is CASSLVRPEAFF. The CDR3 DNA follows: TGTGCCAGCAGCTTAGTTCGGCCTGAAGCTTTCTTT. The full variable domain, with the rest looked up from reference TRBV7-9 and TRBJ1-1, is DTGVSQNPRHKITKRGQNVTFRCDPISEHNRLYWYRQTLGQGPEFLTYFQNEAQLEKSRLLSDRFSAERPKGSFSTLEIQRTEQGDSAMYLCASSLVRPEAFFGQGTRLTVV.

In this sample, this clonotype is medium-sized. This rearrangement joins TRBV12-3 or TRBV12-4 to TRBJ2-3, with D possibly called TRBD1 or TRBD2 (6 bases each). The CDR3 contains 13 residues. Trimming took 7 bases from V and 4 from J, leaving 12 bases between them. The DNA of the CDR3 is TGTGCCAGCAACTTTAGGGGGGCAGATACGCAGTATTTT. Translation: CASNFRGADTQYF.

This clonotype appeared many times. J is TRBJ1-5 and V is TRBV27; 9 bases align to TRBD1. The germline CDR1 and CDR2 sequences are MNHEY and SMNVEV (reference sequence). J gave up 6 bases and V 10 bases, and 19 bases lay outside the gene matches. The CDR3 length is 17 residues. The CDR3 reads CATPRGTGGVFAQPQHF. The CDR3 DNA is TGTGCCACCCCCAGAGGAACAGGGGGCGTCTTTGCTCAGCCCCAGCATTTT.

This clonotype was detected only once. The chain uses TRBV6-2 or TRBV6-3 and TRBJ2-4; D is undetermined. CDR3 length equals 18 residues. Germline CDR1 and CDR2: MNHEY and SVGEGT. V was cut by 2 bases and J by 1 base, with 18 bases left in between. The CDR3 protein is CASSYLRSTGLAKNIQYF. CDR3 DNA: TGTGCCAGCAGTTACCTACGGTCCACGGGCCTGGCCAAAAACATTCAGTACTTC.

Details on this clonotype: A much more abundant neighbour one base away suggests this may be a read error. The V gene is TRBV28, the J gene TRBJ1-1, with D possibly being TRBD1 (6 bases). The CDR3 covers 15 residues. Germline V gene data show CDR1 as MDHEN and CDR2 as SYDVKM. CDR3 bases: TGTGCCAGCGACCCCCGGACAGTGCTGAACACTGAAGCTTCCTTT. The encoded protein is CASDPRTVLNTEASF.

By sample share, this clonotype is medium-sized (0.01 to 0.1%). This rearrangement joins TRBV4-1 to TRBJ2-7; perhaps TRBD2 as D (6 bases). V lost 4 bases and J lost 5, with 15 bases in between. The germline CDR1 and CDR2 sequences are MGHRA and YSYEKL. This CDR3 contains 14 residues. CDR3 in DNA: TGCGCCAGCAGCCCGCGGGGAAAAGGGAACGAGCAGTACTTC. As protein: CASSPRGKGNEQYF.

Ten or more counts support this clonotype. This rearrangement joins TRBV27 to TRBJ1-3, with 8 nucleotides matching TRBD1. J was trimmed by 3 bases and V by 4 bases; bases with no gene match: 5. CDR1 MNHEY and CDR2 SMNVEV come from the germline V gene (reference sequence). This CDR3 region has 15 residues. The CDR3 DNA reads as TGTGCCAGCAGTTCCGGACAGGGTAGTGGAAACACCATATATTTT. This encodes CASSSGQGSGNTIYF.

This rearrangement joins TRBV13 to TRBJ2-5; 10 bases line up with TRBD1. The junction had 7 bases not matched to a gene; V was cut back by 5 bases and J by 1 base. The V gene's germline CDR1 is PRHDT and CDR2 FYEKMQ (reference sequence). CDR3 size: 16 residues. The CDR3 spells CASSPLGDRGQETQYF. CDR3 sequence (DNA): TGTGCCAGCAGCCCCTTAGGGGACAGGGGCCAAGAGACCCAGTACTTC.

A note on this clonotype: A much larger clone sits a single nucleotide away, making a read error possible. This chain's CDR3 is CASGLNDEQYF. The DNA for the CDR3 is TGTGCCAGCGGCCTAAATGACGAGCAGTACTTC. The chain joins TRBV12-3 or TRBV12-4 to TRBJ2-7, with D hard to call. Trimming removed 8 bases from V and 5 bases from J, with 10 bases in between. The CDR3 consists of 11 residues.

Remarks on this clonotype: A clone one base away is much larger, so this may be a read error. V is TRBV6-5 and J is TRBJ2-7; D is perhaps TRBD1 (6 bases). The CDR3 is 17 residues long. Germline V gives CDR1 MNHEY, CDR2 SVGAGI. The CDR3 DNA is TGTGCCAGCAGCCCCGGACAGATGTTGCAACTCTCCTGCGAGCAGTACTTC. Amino acids: CASSPGQMLQLSCEQYF.

This clonotype has only a few counts. A much larger clone is a single base away; this may be a read error. The chain joins TRBV4-1 to TRBJ2-1; 11 bases are shared with TRBD1. The CDR3 is 13 amino acids. CDR1 is MGHRA and CDR2 is YSYEKL in the germline V gene. Losses at the gene ends were 4 bases for V and 15 bases for J; bases not matched to a gene: 8. The CDR3, as DNA: TGCGCCAGCAGCCTGGGACAGGGGGTCCCGGGGTTCTTC. Its translation is CASSLGQGVPGFF.

This clonotype is termed medium-sized. V is TRBV12-3 or TRBV12-4 and J is TRBJ2-3; tentative D call: TRBD1 (6 bases). The germline V and J ends were trimmed by 5 bases and 4 bases, with 13 bases remaining between them. CDR3 size: 14 residues. The CDR3 nucleotides are TGTGCCAGCAGTCCCACAGGGTTGCCAGATACGCAGTATTTT. Amino acid sequence: CASSPTGLPDTQYF.

This clonotype is medium-sized (0.01 to 0.1%) by share. The V and J genes are TRBV7-2 and TRBJ2-3; D is uncertain. The germline V and J ends were trimmed by 1 base and 6 bases, with 11 bases remaining between them. Germline lookup yields CDR1 SGHTA and CDR2 FQGNSA. The CDR3 sequence is 14 residues long. CDR3 DNA: TGTGCCAGCAGCTTAGTGCTTTCAGCCGATACGCAGTATTTT. This gives the protein CASSLVLSADTQYF. Full variable domain (rest looked up from reference TRBV7-2 and TRBJ2-3): GAGVSQSPSNKVTEKGKDVELRCDPISGHTALYWYRQSLGQGLEFLIYFQGNSAPDKSGLPSDRFSAERTGGSVSTLTIQRTQQEDSAVYLCASSLVLSADTQYFGPGTRLTVL.

Sample share makes this clonotype medium-sized (0.01 to 0.1%). J is TRBJ2-2 and V is TRBV12-3 or TRBV12-4; D is unclear. V was shortened by 5 bases and J by 0 bases, with 10 bases between the two germline ends. This CDR3 region has 15 residues. DNA of the CDR3: TGTGCCAGCAGTACGGGCCCAGCGAACACCGGGGAGCTGTTTTTT. Protein sequence: CASSTGPANTGELFF.